The entry below gives a single T cell receptor beta chain sequence along with its context. Its target is unknown. The data originate from a study of lymphopenia after photon versus proton radiotherapy. TCRdb's copy holds only in-frame clones and misses some; the assay was immunoSEQ multiplex PCR. The sample shows approximately 50,000 clones, approximately 82% of them seen only once. Study-level findings and limits: In patients who died, overall survival fell as post-nadir TCR diversity dropped more. Photon-treated patients lost naive T cells and TCR diversity; proton-treated stayed stable. Better survival with proton therapy was suggested as possible, not demonstrated.

This clonotype originated in a middle-aged man with gastric cancer. This specimen was peripheral blood, taken from a patient treated with photon-based radiotherapy.

The CDR3 DNA reads as TGTGCCAGCAGCTCTGGACTACGGAGCACAGATACGCAGTATTTT. Translating it yields CASSSGLRSTDTQYF. The chain combines TRBV11-1 with TRBJ2-3, with D perhaps TRBD2 (6 bases). Trimming removed 4 bases from V and 0 bases from J, with 11 bases in between. From germline, CDR1 is SGHAT and CDR2 FQDESV (reference sequence). The CDR3 sequence is 15 residues long.